This T cell receptor (beta chain) was recorded in a study of radiotherapy plus CTLA-4 blockade in lung cancer. Overall study: With around 30% of patients having disease control, objective responses were seen in approximately 17%. Regarding the study as a whole: In blood, tumor-derived TCR clones expanded after radiotherapy plus ipilimumab.

Sequencing was performed with immunoSEQ multiplex PCR; in TCRdb, only in-frame clones are kept and a portion is missing. The sample lists roughly 120,000 clones; 78% were seen once. Regarding this clone: Its antigen is not known.

This specimen was peripheral blood, taken from a patient treated with radiotherapy plus ipilimumab. This sequence originates from a human donor with non-small cell lung cancer who had a partial response to radiotherapy plus ipilimumab.

DNA for the CDR3: TGTGCCAGCAGTATAGACAGGGGCAATGGCTACACCTTC. This encodes CASSIDRGNGYTF. The V gene is TRBV6-1, the J gene TRBJ1-2; 8 bases are a match to TRBD1. Germline values: CDR1 MNHNS, CDR2 SASEGT. The V and J ends lost 5 bases and 6 bases, in that order; junction bases with no gene match: 5. The CDR3 is made up of 13 amino acids.